These 29 T cell receptor beta chains originate from one sample sequenced in a study of T cells after yellow fever vaccination (dated by TCRdb to the late 2010s). The treatment or condition label, as the study defines it: live attenuated yellow fever vaccine strain. Libraries came from 5' RACE. This sample was sequenced with an Illumina HiSeq 2500. TCRdb applied fastp at Q25 and MiXCR to the public reads, then kept only in-frame beta chains. CDR3 protein duplicates are merged, each entry listing the most common genes and DNA. In this sample the table shows 45,000 to 65,000 distinct CDR3 sequences, 5% to 8.5% of which occur a single time. The ten biggest clones cover approximately 24% of the sample. Sequenced here: CD8+ T cells not binding an NS4B(214-222) dextramer, sorted from PBMCs, sampled about 41 days after the first yellow fever vaccination. What this sample's cell subset or site label stands for: NS4B epitope dextramer-negative CD8 T cells. These receptors were obtained from a man in his late teens or twenties who received the YFV17D yellow fever vaccine.

Worth noting for this clonotype: A much larger clone lies a single base off, so this may be a read error. This rearrangement joins TRBV12-3 or TRBV12-4 to TRBJ1-1; D call uncertain. The CDR3 runs 12 residues. CDR3 amino acids: CANSLWGTEAFF. The CDR3 DNA follows: TGTGCCAACAGTTTATGGGGCACTGAAGCTTTCTTT.

This clonotype was found a few times. This chain connects TRBV10-2 to TRBJ2-7, with D unclear. Germline CDR1 and CDR2: WSHSY and SAAADI. Deletions cut 3 bases from V and 2 bases from J, with 5 bases between. CDR3 length: 12 amino acids. The CDR3 coding sequence is TGCGCCAGCAGTGACGGACCCTACGAGCAGTACTTC. This sequence encodes CASSDGPYEQYF.

The sample holds a few counts of this clonotype. The genes are TRBV11-2 and TRBJ2-7; no definite D call. The CDR3 is 13 amino acids. From germline, CDR1 is SGHAT and CDR2 FQNNGV. Trimming removed 3 bases from V and 5 bases from J, with 11 bases in between. CDR3 bases: TGTGCCAGCAGCTTCTGGACCCTGGACGAGCAGTACTTC. Protein: CASSFWTLDEQYF.

The chain joins TRBV19 to TRBJ2-1; 9 bases are a match to TRBD2. This CDR3 is 13 amino acids long. CDR1 and CDR2 from the germline V gene are LNHDA and SQIVND (reference sequence). The V and J ends lost 7 bases and 9 bases, in that order; junction bases with no gene match: 7. In DNA form, the CDR3 reads TGTGCCAGTACGATAGCGGGGGTCGGTGAGCAGTTCTTC. Amino acid sequence: CASTIAGVGEQFF.

This clonotype was seen only a few times. With a much larger clone just one base away, this may be a read error. This chain links TRBV5-1 with TRBJ2-1; 11 bases are shared with TRBD2. CDR3 length: 15 amino acids. The V gene's germline CDR1 is SGHRS and CDR2 YFSETQ. The CDR3 is CSSSPGLAAYNEQFF. The CDR3 nucleotides are TGCTCCAGCAGCCCGGGACTAGCGGCCTACAATGAGCAGTTCTTC.

CDR3 nucleotide sequence: TGTGCCAGCAGCACTCAAGGTTGGCAGCCCCAGCATTTT. Protein: CASSTQGWQPQHF. The rearrangement joins TRBV7-2 to TRBJ1-5; no definite D call. CDR1 and CDR2 (germline): SGHTA, FQGNSA. The CDR3 loop spans 13 amino acids. The V end was cut by 5 bases, the J end by 7 bases, with 12 bases between.

The rearrangement joins TRBV4-1 to TRBJ1-2, with D possibly TRBD1 on 5 matching bases. This CDR3 is built from 15 residues. V lost 1 base and J lost 4, with 13 bases in between. In germline, CDR1 is MGHRA, CDR2 YSYEKL. CDR3: CASSQAGGTLYGYTF. In DNA, the CDR3 is TGCGCCAGCAGCCAAGCAGGCGGGACCCTCTATGGCTACACCTTC.

This clonotype was observed a few times. The chain combines TRBV4-1 with TRBJ2-4, with D unresolved. Germline V gene lookup returns CDR1 MGHRA and CDR2 YSYEKL. CDR3 length equals 11 residues. V lost 1 base to trimming and J lost 8 bases, with 3 bases between them. The DNA of the CDR3 is TGCGCCAGCAGCCAAGGCTACATTCAGTACTTC. Amino acid sequence: CASSQGYIQYF.

V is TRBV19 and J is TRBJ2-3, with 9 bases fitting TRBD2. Germline values: CDR1 LNHDA, CDR2 SQIVND (reference sequence). The V gene end was trimmed by 0 bases and the J gene end by 2 bases; junction bases not matched to a gene: 9. The CDR3 is made up of 18 amino acids. CDR3 residues: CASSIEIKRGVTTDTQYF. In nucleotides, the CDR3 is TGTGCCAGTAGTATAGAAATTAAGCGGGGGGTCACCACAGATACGCAGTATTTT.

This chain connects TRBV3-1 to TRBJ2-3; 7 nucleotides line up with TRBD2. The J segment lost 2 bases and the V segment lost 9 bases, leaving 11 bases of the junction unmatched. The germline CDR1 and CDR2 sequences are LGHDT and YNNKEL (reference sequence). The CDR3 length is 15 residues. In nucleotides, the CDR3 is TGTGCCAGTACGGGGGGAGTCCGTTTCACAGATACGCAGTATTTT. Residues: CASTGGVRFTDTQYF.

As concerns this clonotype: A clone one base away is much larger, so this may be a read error. The rearrangement links TRBV20-1 to TRBJ2-7; D remains unclear. Germline loops: CDR1 DFQATT, CDR2 SNEGSKA (reference sequence). There are 13 residues in the CDR3. Here the CDR3 reads CSARAPSSYEQSF. The CDR3 region has the DNA TGCAGTGCTAGAGCTCCGAGCTCCTACGAGCAGTCCTTC.

This clonotype was counted between two and nine times. The chain links TRBV10-3 to TRBJ2-7; 8 bases agree with TRBD1. This CDR3 has 15 residues. The germline V gene has CDR1 ENHRY and CDR2 SYGVKD. V was clipped by 7 bases and J by 2 bases; unmatched bases: 10. This CDR3 reads CAITPGQENPYEQYF. The CDR3, as DNA: TGTGCCATCACCCCGGGACAGGAGAACCCCTACGAGCAGTACTTC.

Remarks on this clonotype: This clone may be a read error of a much larger clone one base away. The CDR3 DNA reads as TGTGCCAGCAGCTTGAGGGGTATTCGCTCCACCTGGGAGCTGTTTTTT. Protein sequence: CASSLRGIRSTWELFF. The chain links TRBV5-4 to TRBJ2-2; possibly TRBD1 for D (5 bases). This CDR3 has 16 amino acids. Germline values: CDR1 SGHNT, CDR2 YYREEE (reference sequence).

This chain joins TRBV7-9 and TRBJ1-1; a possible D gene is TRBD1 (6 bases). The V and J ends lost 8 bases and 6 bases respectively, with 13 bases between them. The CDR3 contains 12 residues. Per germline, CDR1 SEHNR and CDR2 FQNEAQ (reference sequence). CDR3 DNA sequence: TGTGCCAGCCGGGGGGCCATTCCTGAAGCTTTCTTT. It translates to CASRGAIPEAFF.

In this sample, this clonotype turned up a few times. This chain uses TRBV18 with TRBJ2-5, with D possibly TRBD1 on 6 matching bases. Germline V lookup: CDR1 KGHSH, CDR2 LQKENI. V was clipped by 6 bases and J by 4 bases, with 18 bases between them. The CDR3 contains 15 residues. The CDR3 is CASSPIRTDRETQYF. The CDR3 DNA reads TGTGCCAGCTCCCCAATAAGGACAGATCGAGAGACCCAGTACTTC.

The table lists this clonotype with many counts. CDR3 residues: CASSSGLEELFF. The CDR3 DNA follows: TGTGCCAGCAGCTCCGGGTTGGAGGAGCTGTTTTTT. This chain uses TRBV7-9 with TRBJ2-2; D remains unclear. The CDR3 has 12 amino acids. Germline CDR1 is SEHNR and CDR2 is FQNEAQ (reference sequence). Between the trimmed V and J ends, which lost 4 bases and 10 bases, there was a span of 10 bases.

This clonotype occurred a few times. The rearrangement uses TRBV6-1 and TRBJ1-5, with D maybe TRBD1 (6 bases). The CDR3 has 15 amino acids. With 9 bases removed from V and 0 bases from J, the gap between germline ends came to 15 bases. CDR1 MNHNS and CDR2 SASEGT come from the germline V gene. CDR3 amino acids: CASSEGGYSNQPQHF. The CDR3 DNA sequence: TGTGCCAGTTCCGAAGGGGGGTATAGCAATCAGCCCCAGCATTTT.

The chain is built from TRBV20-1 and TRBJ2-7; D is unresolved. The CDR3 is 13 amino acids. Trimming cost V 1 base and J 3 bases, with 10 bases left between them. The V gene's germline CDR1 is DFQATT and CDR2 SNEGSKA (reference sequence). CDR3 loop: CSARGGGSYEQYF. DNA for the CDR3: TGCAGTGCTAGAGGAGGCGGTAGCTACGAGCAGTACTTC.

V usage is TRBV6-1 and J usage is TRBJ2-1; 15 bases match TRBD2. Germline lookup yields CDR1 MNHNS and CDR2 SASEGT. CDR3 size: 16 residues. V gave up 6 bases and J gave up 9 bases; unmatched junction bases: 9. This CDR3 is CASSPGLAGGLREQFF. Written as DNA, the CDR3 is TGTGCCAGCAGCCCCGGACTAGCGGGGGGGCTGCGTGAGCAGTTCTTC.

In this sample, this clonotype turned up many times. V gene TRBV6-5 combines with J gene TRBJ2-1; D not certain. V was trimmed by 6 bases and J by 8 bases, leaving 14 bases between them. CDR1 and CDR2 (germline): MNHEY, SVGAGI. The CDR3 is made up of 13 amino acids. The CDR3 region is CASSPIGVDEQFF. The CDR3 region has the DNA TGTGCCAGCAGCCCGATCGGCGTCGATGAGCAGTTCTTC.

This clonotype was found a few times. The chain has TRBV7-9 and TRBJ2-5, with 8 nucleotides matching TRBD1. The ends lost 5 bases at V and 0 bases at J; junction bases unmatched: 8. Per the germline V gene, CDR1 is SEHNR and CDR2 is FQNEAQ (reference sequence). The CDR3 is 16 residues long. CDR3 region: CASSLGAGGYQETQYF. The CDR3 nucleotides are TGTGCCAGCAGCCTAGGGGCAGGGGGCTACCAAGAGACCCAGTACTTC.

This clonotype was counted at least ten times. The V call is TRBV7-9, the J call TRBJ2-6; D not resolved. Germline CDR1 and CDR2: SEHNR and FQNEAQ (reference sequence). This CDR3 region has 14 residues. Trimming pared 8 bases from V and 0 bases from J, leaving 8 bases between. The DNA for the CDR3 is TGTGCCAGCGGGCAAAACTCTGGGGCCAACGTCCTGACTTTC. Amino acid sequence: CASGQNSGANVLTF.

The V gene is TRBV5-1, the J gene TRBJ2-7, with D hard to call. Germline V gene lookup returns CDR1 SGHRS and CDR2 YFSETQ. CDR3 length: 14 residues. V shed 0 bases and J shed 6 bases, with 13 bases lying between them. For the CDR3, the DNA is TGCGCCAGCAGCTTGGGACTGGGGTTGGTCGAGCAGTACTTC. It yields the protein CASSLGLGLVEQYF.

This clonotype has just a few counts. The rearrangement uses TRBV9 and TRBJ2-7, with 7 bases that match TRBD1. With 0 bases clipped from V and 3 bases from J, the junction kept 3 bases outside the gene matches. The CDR3 extends over 14 amino acids. Germline V gives CDR1 SGDLS, CDR2 YYNGEE. This chain's CDR3 is CASSVGQGFYEQYF. The CDR3 DNA reads as TGTGCCAGCAGCGTAGGACAGGGCTTCTACGAGCAGTACTTC.

Relative to its sample, this clonotype is medium-sized (0.01 to 0.1%). The chain couples TRBV29-1 to TRBJ1-5; a possible D gene is TRBD1 (5 bases). V lost 0 bases and J 4 bases, leaving 13 bases between the germline ends. The CDR3 runs to 15 residues. Germline lookup yields CDR1 SQVTM and CDR2 ANQGSEA. The CDR3 DNA reads TGCAGCGTTGAAGACGGGAGGGGAGGGAATCAGCCCCAGCATTTT. Translating gives CSVEDGRGGNQPQHF.

This clonotype was picked up many times. This CDR3 reads CAISNIQGEDEQFF. Here the CDR3 DNA reads TGTGCCATCAGTAATATACAGGGGGAGGATGAGCAGTTCTTC. The gene calls are TRBV10-3 and TRBJ2-1, with 8 bases that match TRBD1. The V gene end was trimmed by 5 bases and the J gene end by 8 bases; junction bases not matched to a gene: 8. The CDR3 length is 14 residues. CDR1 is ENHRY and CDR2 is SYGVKD in the germline V gene.

The chain couples TRBV12-5 to TRBJ2-1; 12 bases are shared with TRBD2. The V gene's germline CDR1 is LGHNT and CDR2 FRNRAP. The ends lost 6 bases at V and 0 bases at J; junction bases unmatched: 3. This CDR3 region has 16 residues. The CDR3 DNA is TGTGCTAGTGGACTAGCGGGGGGCACCTCCTACAATGAGCAGTTCTTC. As protein: CASGLAGGTSYNEQFF.

This clonotype appeared a few times. The CDR3 region is CASRGLADTGELFF. In nucleotides, the CDR3 is TGTGCCAGCAGGGGACTAGCGGACACCGGGGAGCTGTTTTTT. The genes are TRBV6-2 or TRBV6-3 and TRBJ2-2, with TRBD2 identical over 11 bases. In germline, CDR1 is MNHEY, CDR2 SVGEGT. This CDR3 comprises 14 residues. The V and J ends lost 6 bases and 3 bases, in that order; junction bases with no gene match: 0.

This chain connects TRBV7-6 to TRBJ2-2; 8 bases map to TRBD2. The CDR3 extends over 16 amino acids. The V gene end was trimmed by 3 bases and the J gene end by 5 bases; junction bases not matched to a gene: 8. Per the germline V gene, CDR1 is SGHVS and CDR2 is FNYEAQ. The CDR3 is CASSFRRGGRTGELFF. The CDR3 DNA sequence: TGTGCCAGCAGCTTTAGACGGGGGGGCCGAACCGGGGAGCTGTTTTTT.